The 25 T cell receptor beta chains in this list originate from one sample, sequenced in a study of identical twins. MiXCR was run by TCRdb on the 5' RACE reads, yielding one entry per CDR3 protein. The table records 640,000 or so distinct CDR3 sequences, approximately 6.1% of them present only once. Sequencing used naive T cells sorted from blood. The receptors shown here come from a man aged 18-30 years in good health.

This clonotype showed up just a few times. The chain uses TRBV11-3 and TRBJ2-1, with 9 bases lining up with TRBD1. The germline V gene has CDR1 SGHNT and CDR2 YENEEA. V trimming: 4 bases; J trimming: 2 bases; junction bases outside the gene matches: 6. CDR3 length equals 16 residues. This CDR3 is CASSSRDRAPYNEQFF. The CDR3 nucleotides are TGTGCCAGCAGCTCCCGGGACAGGGCTCCCTACAATGAGCAGTTCTTC.

This clonotype was observed a few times. This rearrangement joins TRBV24-1 to TRBJ2-7, with unresolved D. Germline assignment: CDR1 KGHDR and CDR2 SFDVKD. Deletions cut 4 bases from V and 2 bases from J, with 8 bases between. The CDR3 runs to 13 residues. CDR3 in DNA: TGTGCCACCAGTGAATCCACTACCTACGAGCAGTACTTC. It yields the protein CATSESTTYEQYF.

This clonotype appeared many times. The chain uses TRBV11-2 and TRBJ2-7; no clear D gene. The CDR3 is 13 amino acids. V shed 1 base and J shed 2 bases, with 6 bases lying between them. Germline CDR1 and CDR2: SGHAT and FQNNGV. For the CDR3, the DNA is TGTGCCAGCAGCTTAGTTATGGCCTACGAGCAGTACGTC. It yields the protein CASSLVMAYEQYV.

There are many counts of this clonotype. The chain employs TRBV27 and TRBJ1-2; weak D call: TRBD1 (6 bases). The length of the CDR3 is 13 residues. Between the trimmed V and J ends, which lost 6 bases and 3 bases, there was a span of 11 bases. Germline CDR1 and CDR2: MNHEY and SMNVEV (reference sequence). The chain's CDR3 is CASSPTGHYGYTF. CDR3 bases: TGTGCCAGCAGCCCTACAGGGCACTATGGCTACACCTTC.

In its sample, this clonotype was seen many times. The gene calls are TRBV5-5 and TRBJ2-1; 8 bases are shared with TRBD1. The length of the CDR3 is 15 residues. Germline lookup yields CDR1 SGHKS and CDR2 YYEKEE (reference sequence). V was pared by 5 bases and J by 2 bases, with 6 bases of the junction left unmatched. The CDR3 DNA reads as TGTGCCAGCAGTTACGACAGGGGCCCCTACAATGAGCAGTTCTTC. Encoded protein: CASSYDRGPYNEQFF.

This clonotype was detected ten times or more. The chain carries TRBV20-1 and TRBJ2-1, with 7 bases identical to TRBD2. Germline V gives CDR1 DFQATT, CDR2 SNEGSKA (reference sequence). This CDR3 contains 14 residues. Trimming cost V 3 bases and J 4 bases; bases outside gene matches: 6. The CDR3 nucleotides are TGCAGTGCTAGTGAGCGGGGCCTATACAATGAGCAGTTCTTC. This gives the protein CSASERGLYNEQFF.

The rearrangement uses TRBV3-1 and TRBJ2-3, with TRBD1 matching over 8 bases. The CDR3 has 15 residues. V was clipped by 4 bases and J by 2 bases; unmatched bases: 5. Germline V gene sequence: CDR1 LGHDT, CDR2 YNNKEL (reference sequence). The CDR3 DNA follows: TGTGCCAGCAGCCTCCGGACAGGGTACACAGATACGCAGTATTTT. Translation: CASSLRTGYTDTQYF.

J is TRBJ2-4 and V is TRBV27, with 12 bases fitting TRBD1. Trimming at V came to 2 bases and at J to 7 bases, leaving 0 bases not matched to a gene. Germline V gene lookup returns CDR1 MNHEY and CDR2 SMNVEV (reference sequence). The CDR3 is 14 residues long. The CDR3 region has the DNA TGTGCCAGCAGTTTAGGGACAGGGGGCAACATTCAGTACTTC. This encodes CASSLGTGGNIQYF.

This clonotype was recorded at least ten times. This chain links TRBV5-1 with TRBJ2-5, with 8 positions matching TRBD2. CDR3 length: 14 amino acids. The J segment lost 4 bases and the V segment lost 4 bases, leaving 6 bases of the junction unmatched. Germline V gene sequence: CDR1 SGHRS, CDR2 YFSETQ. The CDR3 coding sequence is TGCGCCAGCAGCGGGGAGCGGGAGTTAGAGACCCAGTACTTC. Translated: CASSGERELETQYF.

This clonotype has a count of ten or more. The chain joins TRBV6-1 to TRBJ2-1; TRBD1 matches 8 bases. This CDR3 contains 15 residues. Germline V gene lookup returns CDR1 MNHNS and CDR2 SASEGT. The J segment lost 2 bases and the V segment lost 5 bases, leaving 5 bases of the junction unmatched. The CDR3 DNA sequence: TGTGCCAGCAGTCATAAGGACAGGGCCTACAATGAGCAGTTCTTC. This gives the protein CASSHKDRAYNEQFF.

This clonotype was recorded many times. The chain uses TRBV20-1 and TRBJ2-2, with 9 bases aligning to TRBD2. From germline, CDR1 is DFQATT and CDR2 SNEGSKA (reference sequence). This CDR3 is built from 15 residues. J gave up 4 bases and V 3 bases, and 6 bases lay outside the gene matches. CDR3 region: CSASSLAGSTGELFF. The CDR3 DNA sequence: TGCAGTGCTAGTAGTCTAGCGGGATCCACCGGGGAGCTGTTTTTT.

This clonotype was seen ten or more times. The genes are TRBV20-1 and TRBJ1-5; 7 bases agree with TRBD1. Trimming took 3 bases from V and 6 from J; bases not matched to a gene: 5. The V gene's germline CDR1 is DFQATT and CDR2 SNEGSKA (reference sequence). This CDR3 is 13 amino acids long. The CDR3: CSARGRGTQPQHF. Here the CDR3 DNA reads TGCAGTGCTAGGGGCAGGGGGACTCAGCCCCAGCATTTT.

This clonotype was observed at least ten times. V gene TRBV14 combines with J gene TRBJ2-5; 7 nucleotides line up with TRBD2. V lost 0 bases to trimming and J lost 5 bases; unmatched junction nucleotides: 6. In germline, CDR1 is SGHDN, CDR2 FVKESK. CDR3 length: 15 residues. The CDR3: CASSQDRGRGETQYF. The CDR3 bases are TGTGCCAGCAGCCAAGATCGTGGGAGGGGCGAGACCCAGTACTTC.

This clonotype came up a few times. V usage is TRBV2 and J usage is TRBJ2-3; D not certain. The CDR3 has 15 amino acids. The V end lost 3 bases, the J end lost 8 bases, and 18 bases lay between the germline ends. Looked up from germline, CDR1 is SNHLY and CDR2 is FYNNEI. The CDR3 DNA reads as TGTGCCAGCAGTGACCGTATGTTGGGATTTAGTACGCAGTATTTT. Its protein product is CASSDRMLGFSTQYF.

This clonotype was counted many times. The CDR3, as DNA: TGCGCCAGCAGCAAGGACTGGCGAAATGAGCAGTTCTTC. The encoded protein is CASSKDWRNEQFF. The chain couples TRBV5-1 to TRBJ2-1; possibly TRBD2 for D (5 bases). This CDR3 region has 13 residues. The V gene lost 4 bases and the J gene lost 7 bases, with 12 bases spanning the gap. CDR1 is SGHRS, CDR2 YFSETQ, per germline.

This clonotype came up many times. The chain links TRBV20-1 to TRBJ2-3; 9 bases are a match to TRBD2. The germline V gene encodes CDR1 DFQATT and CDR2 SNEGSKA (reference sequence). With 3 bases clipped from V and 2 bases from J, the junction kept 6 bases outside the gene matches. The CDR3 runs 15 residues. The CDR3 spells CSASGLAGLTDTQYF. In nucleotides, the CDR3 is TGCAGTGCTAGTGGCCTAGCGGGGCTCACAGATACGCAGTATTTT.

This clonotype was counted at least ten times. One end of the junction varies from germline; a read error may be responsible. V usage is TRBV28 and J usage is TRBJ2-2; TRBD2 agrees at 7 bases. Germline CDR1 is MDHEN and CDR2 is SYDVKM. The CDR3 has 15 residues. CDR3 region: CASSGGSVNSGELFF. The CDR3 nucleotides read TGTGCCAGTTCGGGCGGGAGCGTCAACAGCGGGGAGCTGTTTTTT.

This clonotype came up many times. The J gene is TRBJ2-7, the V gene TRBV10-2; D is tentatively TRBD1 or TRBD2 (6 bases each). Trimming stripped 3 bases from V and 6 bases from J, with 9 bases between. Germline lookup yields CDR1 WSHSY and CDR2 SAAADI. This CDR3 comprises 12 residues. CDR3 amino acids: CASSDWGAEQYV. The CDR3 DNA sequence: TGCGCCAGCAGTGATTGGGGGGCCGAGCAGTACGTC.

This clonotype was recorded many times. The rearrangement joins TRBV10-3 to TRBJ2-5, with D perhaps matching TRBD2 (5 bases). The CDR3 has 13 amino acids. Germline assignment: CDR1 ENHRY and CDR2 SYGVKD. V was clipped by 5 bases and J by 5 bases, with 12 bases between them. CDR3 loop: CAISQDFGETQYF. The CDR3, as DNA: TGTGCCATCAGTCAGGACTTCGGGGAGACCCAGTACTTC.

The rearrangement uses TRBV5-8 and TRBJ2-7, with D possibly being TRBD1 (6 bases). Looked up from germline, CDR1 is SGHTS and CDR2 is YDEGEE. CDR3 size: 15 residues. The V end lost 1 base, the J end lost 4 bases, and 15 bases lay between the germline ends. The CDR3 here is CASSLPRGHWYEQYV. CDR3 coding DNA: TGTGCCAGCAGCTTGCCCAGGGGACACTGGTACGAGCAGTACGTC.

This clonotype occurred a few times. The chain links TRBV11-2 to TRBJ2-3; 7 positions agree with TRBD2. This CDR3 is 18 amino acids long. Germline values: CDR1 SGHAT, CDR2 FQNNGV. V was clipped by 3 bases and J by 2 bases; unmatched bases: 14. The CDR3 spells CASSFPNEASGPTDTQYF. CDR3 DNA sequence: TGTGCCAGCAGCTTCCCTAATGAGGCTAGCGGCCCCACAGATACGCAGTATTTT.

This clonotype was seen a few times. The chain combines TRBV12-5 with TRBJ1-5; D gene unclear. Germline V gene data show CDR1 as LGHNT and CDR2 as FRNRAP. This CDR3 spans 14 amino acids. Deletions cut 0 bases from V and 4 bases from J, with 7 bases between. As DNA, the CDR3 is TGTGCTAGTGGTTTGGTACTTGGGAATCAGCCCCAGCATTTT. Translating it yields CASGLVLGNQPQHF.

In regard to this clonotype: A junction boundary mismatches the germline segment, possibly from a read error. The gene calls are TRBV4-1 and TRBJ2-1, with TRBD2 matching over 8 bases. Germline V gene sequence: CDR1 MGHRA, CDR2 YSYEKL. The CDR3 is made up of 15 amino acids. CDR3 DNA: TGCGCCAACAGCCAACCGGGAGGGAAAAACAATGAGCAGTTCTTC. Amino acid sequence: CANSQPGGKNNEQFF.

This chain links TRBV20-1 with TRBJ2-1; unclear D gene. CDR3 length: 12 residues. CDR1 is DFQATT and CDR2 is SNEGSKA in the germline V gene (reference sequence). The V end lost 0 bases, the J end lost 10 bases, and 10 bases lay between the germline ends. This chain's CDR3 is CSARDRSVEQFF. CDR3 in DNA: TGCAGTGCTAGAGATAGGAGCGTAGAGCAGTTCTTC.

This clonotype was counted ten times or more. The chain has TRBV9 and TRBJ2-2, with 9 bases fitting TRBD2. Germline-derived CDR1 and CDR2 are SGDLS and YYNGEE. The ends lost 2 bases at V and 7 bases at J; junction bases unmatched: 6. This CDR3 has 15 residues. DNA of the CDR3: TGTGCCAGCAGCGTGCGGGAGGGCCTTGGCGGGGAGCTGTTTTTT. Translation gives CASSVREGLGGELFF. The variable domain in full, with the rest retrieved from reference TRBV9 and TRBJ2-2, is DSGVTQTPKHLITATGQRVTLRCSPRSGDLSVYWYQQSLDQGLQFLIQYYNGEERAKGNILERFSAQQFPDLHSELNLSSLELGDSALYFCASSVREGLGGELFFGEGSRLTVL.